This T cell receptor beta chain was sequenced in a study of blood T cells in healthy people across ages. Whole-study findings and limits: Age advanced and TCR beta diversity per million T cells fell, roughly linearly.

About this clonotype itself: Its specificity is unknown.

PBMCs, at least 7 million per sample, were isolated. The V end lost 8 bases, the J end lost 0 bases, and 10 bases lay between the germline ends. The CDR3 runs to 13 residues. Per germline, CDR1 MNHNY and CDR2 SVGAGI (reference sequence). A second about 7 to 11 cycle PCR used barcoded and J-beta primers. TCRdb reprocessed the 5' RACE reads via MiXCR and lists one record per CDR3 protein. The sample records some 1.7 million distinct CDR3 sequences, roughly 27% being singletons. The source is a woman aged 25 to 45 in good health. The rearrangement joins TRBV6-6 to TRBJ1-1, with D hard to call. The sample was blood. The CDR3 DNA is TGTGCCAGCGGGTTTGGGATGAACACTGAAGCTTTCTTT. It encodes CASGFGMNTEAFF.